This entry is about one T cell receptor beta chain. Antigen specificity is unknown. From germline, CDR1 is MDHEN and CDR2 SYDVKM. The V end was cut by 5 bases, the J end by 2 bases, with 4 bases between. This CDR3 contains 11 residues. This specimen comes from a study of CD8 T cells in Susac syndrome. Study findings and constraints: Across the total CD8+ repertoires, fewer than 20 Susac-specific public clones were detected, and across the CD8+ TEMRA repertoires, four to six such clones were detected.

After extraction with the RNeasy kit, roughly 0.45 to 1 ug of the RNA was reverse transcribed using random hexamers. MiXCR was run by TCRdb on the immunoSEQ multiplex PCR reads, yielding one entry per CDR3 protein. The sample lists around 81,000 distinct CDR3 sequences; around 94% were seen once. High-throughput TCR beta sequencing covered peripheral CD8+ and CD4+ T cells. TEMRA cells were FACS-enriched, and CD8+ and CD4+ T cells were isolated negatively. Sequencing was done on a sample of CD8+ T cells from PBMCs. The V and J genes are TRBV28 and TRBJ2-7; no clear D. This sequence originates from a human donor with Susac syndrome. The CDR3 reads CASSPAYEQYF. CDR3 DNA: TGTGCCAGCAGTCCCGCCTACGAGCAGTACTTC.